This T cell receptor beta chain was captured by sequencing in a study of technical replicates of blood from several donors. Method: immunoSEQ multiplex PCR; TCRdb's copy keeps in-frame clones and lacks some. This repertoire shows roughly 6,500 clones, 96% found once; its top ten account for 6% to 8%. This CDR3 spans 16 amino acids. Germline CDR1 and CDR2: SGHTA and FQGNSA. Trimming removed 3 bases at V and 6 bases at J, with 17 bases between. This receptor was taken from a human donor in good health. The chain recombines TRBV7-2 with TRBJ2-2; perhaps TRBD2 as D (6 bases). Source material: PBMCs. CDR3 protein: CASSFSRDSLAGELFF. The CDR3 region has the DNA TGTGCCAGCAGCTTTTCCCGGGACTCCCTCGCCGGGGAGCTGTTTTTT.